This TCR beta chain was sequenced for a study of shared clonotypes between healthy human individuals (dated by TCRdb to about 2020). With regard to the full study: Three men and two women, aged 18 to 49 years, made up the cohort. Leukapheresis yielded between about 0.94 and 10 billion PBMCs per donor. For each donor, CD4 naive and CD4 memory were each given three plates, CD8 naive was given two plates, and CD8 memory was given one plate. Libraries were prepared and TCR repertoires were sequenced by different laboratories using diverse techniques, in order to increase sequencing depth and limit assay-specific biases. Blood TCR repertoires of 5 or 6 healthy adults were deeply sequenced to estimate repertoire size and the extent of clonotype sharing between individuals.

According to the germline V gene, CDR1 reads SGHRS and CDR2 reads YFSETQ. Deletion took 2 bases off V and 4 bases off J, with a span of 9 bases between the germline ends. The CDR3 has 13 amino acids, counting the end cysteine and phenylalanine. The kept DNA is CDR3 alone, 39 bases in frame from the first base. Notes on this clone: The clone's antigen remains unknown. Per-base qualities were not stored, and no clone one base away is much larger. The same CDR3 also results from other DNA sequences found in this sample.

The research as a whole found: Compared with non-shared clonotypes, clonotypes shared by all four sorted-subset donors had higher generation probabilities. Rarefaction of sorted-subset datasets indicated incomplete sequencing despite the large sequencing depth. Naive subsets generally had larger estimated clonotype richness than memory subsets did. Based on pairwise subsampling, the degree of clonotype sharing among donors was expected to be affected by sequencing depth. Sampling was limited to blood, and TCR repertoires in tissue likely differ from TCR repertoires in blood. When a handful of donors were compared, the shared fraction of clonotypes was about 5.2% for naive CD4, 3.5% to 4% for naive CD8, 2% to 2.5% for memory CD4, and around 0.37% for memory CD8. The genetic and exposure-history diversity represented was limited by the small number of donors.

The donors were healthy, HIV-negative adults who had no recently reported acute infections or vaccinations. All donors were Caucasian adults living in Nashville, Tennessee, USA. CD4+ T cells were enriched by magnetic negative selection; naive cells were then positively selected on CD45RA, and the negative fraction formed the memory subset. After blood collection by leukapheresis, PBMCs were isolated using Ficoll-Histopaque density gradient centrifugation and then cryopreserved in the vapor phase of liquid nitrogen. Analytical flow cytometry was used to check the purity and quantity of every magnetically sorted T cell population. Genomic DNA was isolated from each sorted fraction and quantified by UV absorbance on a Nanodrop 2000c. Using the deep immunoSEQ assay, multiplex PCR amplified TCR CDR3 regions from genomic DNA. For each cell subset, the extracted genomic DNA was distributed evenly across all wells of several immunoSEQ 96-well plates, and each plate served as one replicate. For sorted subsets, about 200 ng genomic DNA, equal to tens of thousands of T cell genomes, was loaded into each replicate PCR. Purified libraries were measured with a Qubit 3.0 fluorometer, size-checked on a Bioanalyzer 2100, and measured again with the KAPA Library Quantification kit. Every immunoSEQ 96-well plate was sequenced on a separate single-read 150-cycle Illumina NextSeq 550 flow cell. The authors' pipeline ran thus. Because the immunoSEQ output held only junctional sequences and lacked quality scores, the filtering could not match the filtering applied to full-length reads. To assign V/J genes and CDR3, sequences were annotated using PyIR, a Python wrapper for IgBLAST v1.9, with IMGT germline references. Reads with weak V/J assignments (E-value above 1e-6), missing CDR3, stop codons, out-of-frame junctions, or ambiguous translated residues were removed. V3J clonotypes were defined as sequences sharing the same inferred V gene, J gene, and CDR3 amino acid sequence. To compute the percentage overlap between repertoires, the number of shared unique clonotypes was divided by the size of the smaller repertoire. Repertoire richness was assessed with RTK rarefaction, the Chao1 estimator, and Recon v2.1 estimates of unobserved clonotypes. Generation probabilities for all TCRbeta clonotypes obtained by the gDNA method from a handful of donors were computed using OLGA. The table was pulled from immuneACCESS by TCRdb, which kept in-frame rearrangements only. Such tables lose some clones; where checked, under half of the loss comes from unresolved V genes, and the rest has no known cause. The V and J calls and clone size come from that table; D and trimming were worked out from the DNA. The sample contains some 2 million clones, 90% to 95% of them found a single time. Approximately 0.13% of the sample is held by the ten biggest clonotypes.

The specimen was naive CD4+ T cells sorted from blood. The meaning of the sample's cell subset or site label: CD45RA+ positively selected. The source of this sequence is a man aged 18 to 29 in good health. The chain couples TRBV5-1 to TRBJ1-1, with an unclear D gene assignment. The CDR3 protein: CASSLGGRTEAFF. The nucleotide sequence reads as follows: TGCGCCAGCAGCTTAGGCGGCCGCACTGAAGCTTTCTTT.